These T cell receptor beta chains were read from a single sample in a study of blood T cell repertoires in COVID-19. The data were produced by immunoSEQ multiplex PCR, yet TCRdb's version contains in-frame clones alone and is incomplete. The sample lists around 150,000 clones, approximately 86% occurring once. The sequencing sample was made of peripheral blood. Receptor source: a man in his sixties with acute or convalescent COVID-19. Each CDR3 is given with its conserved first and last residue. A D gene is named only where the DNA matches it firmly. The size of a clone is reported for some rows only, either as once, few or many, or as a class for expanded clones.

j_call	v_call	clone_size	d_call	cdr3_aa	cdr3_nt
TRBJ1-4	TRBV10-3	-	-	CAISEGLRSNEKLFF	TGTGCCATCAGTGAGGGTTTGCGATCTAATGAAAAACTGTTTTTT
TRBJ1-4	TRBV6-5	-	-	CASSYIGVNEKLFF	TGTGCCAGCAGTTATATAGGGGTTAATGAAAAACTGTTTTTT
TRBJ1-2	TRBV3-1/TRBV3-2	-	TRBD1	CASSQPDRVDGYTF	TGTGCCAGCAGCCAACCCGACAGGGTTGATGGCTACACCTTC
TRBJ1-6	TRBV3-1/TRBV3-2	-	-	CASSRTSSYNSPLHF	TGTGCCAGCAGTCGTACGAGCTCCTATAATTCACCCCTCCACTTT
TRBJ2-4	TRBV24-1	-	TRBD2	CATSDATSGLAKNIQYF	TGTGCCACCAGTGATGCGACTAGCGGGTTAGCCAAAAACATTCAGTACTTC
TRBJ2-5	TRBV5-5	-	TRBD1	CASSPTARGLEGAQYF	TGTGCCAGCAGCCCTACCGCGAGGGGGCTGGAAGGGGCCCAGTACTTC
TRBJ1-6	TRBV28	-	-	CASSRADSYNSPLHF	TGTGCCAGCAGTCGGGCGGACAGTTATAATTCACCCCTCCACTTT
TRBJ2-7	TRBV19	-	TRBD1	CASSTRDRGNEQYF	TGTGCCAGTAGTACCCGGGACAGGGGGAACGAGCAGTACTTC
TRBJ2-7	TRBV7-8	-	TRBD1	CASSLKRDRSSYEQYF	TGTGCCAGCAGCCTAAAACGGGACAGGAGCTCCTACGAGCAGTACTTC
TRBJ1-2	TRBV30	-	-	CAWSEEGAGYGYTF	TGTGCCTGGAGTGAAGAAGGTGCGGGCTATGGCTACACCTTC
TRBJ2-2	TRBV21-1	-	-	CASSKGLAGGPRGGELFF	TGTGCCAGCAGCAAAGGGCTAGCGGGAGGGCCTCGGGGCGGGGAGCTGTTTTTT
TRBJ2-7	TRBV13	few	TRBD1	CASSPGGTSSYEQYF	TGTGCCAGCAGCCCAGGGGGCACCAGCTCCTACGAGCAGTACTTC
TRBJ1-2	TRBV18	once	-	CASSPYDRNYGYTF	TGTGCCAGCTCACCATACGACAGAAACTATGGCTACACCTTC
TRBJ2-7	TRBV28	-	-	CASGEGGTRSFGEQYF	TGTGCCAGCGGGGAGGGGGGGACTCGTAGTTTCGGCGAGCAGTACTTC
TRBJ1-6	TRBV9	-	TRBD1	CASSAGDRSPLHF	TGTGCCAGCAGCGCCGGGGACAGATCACCCCTCCACTTT
TRBJ2-5	TRBV7-8	-	TRBD2	CASSLGLAGGGPEETQYF	TGTGCCAGCAGCTTAGGGCTAGCGGGTGGGGGCCCTGAAGAGACCCAGTACTTC
TRBJ2-6	TRBV18	-	-	CASSPSGANVLTF	TGTGCCAGCTCCCCTTCCGGGGCCAACGTCCTGACTTTC
TRBJ1-2	TRBV4-1	-	TRBD1	CASSPMDREAYGYTF	TGCGCCAGCAGTCCCATGGACAGGGAGGCCTATGGCTACACCTTC
TRBJ1-4	TRBV4-1	-	-	CASSQGRTTNNEKLFF	TGCGCCAGCAGCCAGGGCCGGACAACCAATAATGAAAAACTGTTTTTT
TRBJ2-6	TRBV6-4	-	TRBD1	CASSETGDNSGANVLTF	TGTGCCAGCAGTGAGACAGGGGACAACTCTGGGGCCAACGTCCTGACTTTC
TRBJ1-2	TRBV6-5	-	TRBD1	CASSYSGTGGYGYTF	TGTGCCAGCAGTTACTCTGGGACAGGCGGCTATGGCTACACCTTC
TRBJ1-3	TRBV9	-	-	CASSVVEDTIFF	TGTGCCAGCAGCGTAGTTGAAGACACCATATTTTTT
TRBJ1-5	TRBV6-1	-	-	CASSEAPGKQPQHF	TGTGCCAGCAGTGAAGCGCCAGGGAAGCAGCCCCAGCATTTT
TRBJ2-1	TRBV27	-	TRBD2	CASSLASSGYNEQFF	TGTGCCAGCAGTTTGGCGTCTAGCGGCTACAATGAGCAGTTCTTC
TRBJ2-1	TRBV7-7	-	TRBD2	CASSLDGTSGDNEQFF	TGTGCCAGCAGCTTAGACGGGACTAGCGGGGACAATGAGCAGTTCTTC
TRBJ2-5	TRBV28	-	-	CASNEGRKETQYF	TGTGCCAGCAATGAAGGGAGAAAAGAGACCCAGTACTTC
TRBJ2-3	TRBV19	-	TRBD2	CAIRDSGNTDTQYF	TGTGCCATAAGGGATAGCGGGAACACAGATACGCAGTATTTT
TRBJ2-3	TRBV24-1	-	TRBD1	CATSDPLRQGADTQYF	TGTGCCACCAGTGACCCCCTCCGACAGGGGGCAGATACGCAGTATTTT
TRBJ1-2	TRBV27	-	-	CASRTGVGGGYTF	TGTGCCAGCCGTACGGGGGTTGGGGGTGGCTACACCTTC
TRBJ1-5	TRBV7-2	-	-	CASSLNRVNQPQHF	TGTGCCAGCAGCTTAAACAGGGTCAATCAGCCCCAGCATTTT
TRBJ2-5	TRBV5-1	-	TRBD1	CASSLEGGDETQYF	TGCGCCAGCAGCTTGGAAGGGGGCGATGAGACCCAGTACTTC
TRBJ2-4	TRBV7-9	once	TRBD2	CASSLAGGRSNIQYF	TGTGCCAGCAGCTTAGCTGGCGGGAGGTCAAACATTCAGTACTTC
TRBJ2-4	TRBV24-1	-	-	CATSDYRVENIQYF	TGTGCCACCAGTGATTACAGGGTGGAGAACATTCAGTACTTC
TRBJ2-3	TRBV7-2	-	TRBD2	CASSVRTSGSSDTQYF	TGTGCCAGCAGCGTTCGGACTAGCGGGAGCTCAGATACGCAGTATTTT
TRBJ1-3	TRBV14	-	TRBD1	CASSHRGTGQASGNTIYF	TGTGCCAGCAGCCACAGAGGGACAGGGCAAGCGTCTGGAAACACCATATATTTT
TRBJ2-7	TRBV12-3/TRBV12-4	-	TRBD1	CASSLTGPGEQYF	TGTGCCAGCAGTCTGACAGGGCCGGGCGAGCAGTACTTC
TRBJ2-2	TRBV25-1	-	-	CASSELGITGELFF	TGTGCCAGCAGTGAGCTCGGGATCACCGGGGAGCTGTTTTTT
TRBJ2-1	TRBV28	-	TRBD2	CASSGLAASSYNEQFF	TGTGCCAGCAGCGGACTAGCGGCGAGCTCCTACAATGAGCAGTTCTTC
TRBJ2-7	TRBV11-2	-	-	CASSPYVFRAYEQYF	TGTGCCAGCAGCCCATATGTGTTCCGCGCGTACGAGCAGTACTTC
TRBJ1-3	TRBV5-1	-	TRBD1	CASSLAGTAGNTIYF	TGCGCCAGCAGCTTGGCCGGGACAGCCGGAAACACCATATATTTT
TRBJ1-2	TRBV5-1	-	-	CASSPGRGEGYTF	TGCGCCAGCAGCCCCGGGAGGGGCGAAGGCTACACCTTC